This entry concerns a single T cell receptor beta chain. Antigen: not known. The treatment was: approximately 11-day PBMC culture with coronavirus spike peptide pools or control peptides (ViraFEST assay). Negative selection separated CD4+ T cells from 10-day cultures. The Oncomine TCR Beta short-read assay was applied to DNA of cultured CD4+ T cells. One entry per CDR3 protein results from TCRdb running MiXCR on the PCR reads. The data show tens of thousands of distinct CDR3 sequences, with approximately 50% seen just once and about 8.4% held by the top ten. From germline, CDR1 is SNHLY and CDR2 FYNNEI. V lost 7 bases, J lost 3 bases, and 12 bases lay in between. The CDR3 is made up of 13 amino acids. This specimen comes from a study of vaccination and CD4 T cells after COVID-19. Overall study: Recovered patients in the cohort numbered six men and four women, two of them Hispanic.

The J gene is TRBJ1-1, the V gene TRBV2; possible D gene TRBD1, 5 bases. This sequence was found in a human donor who had recovered from COVID-19. The specimen sequenced was CD4+ T cells from blood, cultured in vitro. The CDR3 sequence is CASNRDGHTEAFF. In DNA form, the CDR3 reads TGTGCCAGCAACCGGGACGGACACACTGAAGCTTTCTTT.